One sample yielded the 3 T cell receptor beta chains listed below, sequenced in a study of cytotoxic CD8 clonotypes in ibrutinib-treated CLL. TCRdb's copy holds only in-frame clones and misses some; the assay was immunoSEQ multiplex PCR. This sample has roughly 38,000 clones, with about 47% found just once. This sample comprised PBMCs, obtained before ibrutinib treatment. The receptors here all came from a human donor with chronic lymphocytic leukemia.

This clone has just a few counts. The rearrangement uses TRBV19 and TRBJ2-7; the D is unclear. Germline V gene sequence: CDR1 LNHDA, CDR2 SQIVND (reference sequence). The CDR3 is 16 amino acids. V dropped 0 bases and J dropped 3 bases, with 15 bases sitting between them. CDR3 sequence: CASSIDRARPGYEQYF. The DNA for the CDR3 is TGTGCCAGTAGTATAGATAGGGCCCGACCGGGCTACGAGCAGTACTTC.

The chain employs TRBV30 and TRBJ1-5; no clear D. The V gene lost 2 bases and the J gene lost 7 bases, with 12 bases spanning the gap. The germline gives CDR1 GTSNPN, CDR2 SVGIG (reference sequence). CDR3 length equals 13 residues. CDR3 residues: CAWSWEEKQPQHF. The CDR3 DNA follows: TGTGCCTGGAGTTGGGAGGAGAAACAGCCCCAGCATTTT. Full variable domain (outside the CDR3, taken from reference TRBV30 and TRBJ1-5): SQTIHQWPATLVQPVGSPLSLECTVEGTSNPNLYWYRQAAGRGLQLLFYSVGIGQISSEVPQNLSASRPQDRQFILSSKKLLLSDSGFYLCAWSWEEKQPQHFGDGTRLSIL.

This chain uses TRBV6-5 with TRBJ2-7; D not certain. CDR1 is MNHEY, CDR2 SVGAGI, per germline. The CDR3 loop spans 11 amino acids. The V and J ends lost 4 bases and 3 bases respectively, with 4 bases between them. The CDR3 region has the DNA TGTGCCAGCAGTTGGCGCTACGAGCAGTACTTC. Its translation: CASSWRYEQYF.